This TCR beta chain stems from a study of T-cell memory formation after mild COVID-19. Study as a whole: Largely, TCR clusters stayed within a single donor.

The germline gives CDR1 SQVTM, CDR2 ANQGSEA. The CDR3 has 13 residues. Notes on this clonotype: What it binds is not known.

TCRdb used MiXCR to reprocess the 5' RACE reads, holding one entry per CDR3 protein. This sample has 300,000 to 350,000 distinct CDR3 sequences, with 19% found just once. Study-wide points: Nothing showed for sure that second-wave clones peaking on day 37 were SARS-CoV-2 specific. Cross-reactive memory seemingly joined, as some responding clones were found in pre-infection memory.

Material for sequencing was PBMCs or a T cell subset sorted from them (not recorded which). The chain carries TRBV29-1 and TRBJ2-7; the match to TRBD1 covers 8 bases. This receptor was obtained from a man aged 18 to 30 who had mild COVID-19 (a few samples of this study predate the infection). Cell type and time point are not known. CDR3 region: CSVSIPWTGWISV. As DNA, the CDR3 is TGCAGCGTGTCGATACCTTGGACAGGGTGGATCTCCGTC.